Sequencing of this T cell receptor beta chain was carried out in a study of PD-L1 blockade in urothelial cancer. Study-wide background: At some point between 2014 and 2016 therapy began: atezolizumab 1,200 mg intravenously every 3 weeks. Patients had received 0 to 3 prior chemotherapy regimens. Study conclusions and caveats: At 3 weeks on treatment, tumor-associated clones expanded more with durable benefit.

This CDR3 has 14 amino acids. With V trimmed by 2 bases and J by 4 bases, 4 bases remained unmatched. Germline V lookup: CDR1 GTSNPN, CDR2 SVGIG (reference sequence). Comments on this clone: The antigen is unknown.

Libraries were prepared by immunoSEQ multiplex PCR; TCRdb keeps only in-frame clonotypes and omits some of them. The table includes approximately 58,000 clones, almost 85% detected once. This material consisted of PBMCs, taken around atezolizumab (anti-PD-L1) treatment. The clonotype was recovered from an older man with urothelial cancer. This rearrangement joins TRBV30 to TRBJ1-3, with TRBD1 matching 8 bases. The CDR3 protein is CAWSPGGDGNTIYF. The DNA of the CDR3 is TGTGCCTGGAGTCCAGGGGGCGACGGAAACACCATATATTTT.